These 9 T cell receptor beta chains share one sample of origin, sequenced in a study of early T cells in non-severe SARS-CoV-2 infection. A single record per CDR3 protein comes from TCRdb applying MiXCR to the 5' RACE reads. Here the sample spans about 100,000 distinct CDR3 sequences, less than 15% being singletons. Sequencing was carried out using whole blood. The receptors shown here come from an adult who was a healthcare worker with PCR-confirmed SARS-CoV-2 infection or an uninfected control (not recorded which).

This clonotype has a count of ten or more. For the CDR3, the DNA is TGCGCCAGCAGCCGATATCAGGGGAAAGACTACGAGCAGTACTTC. Amino acids: CASSRYQGKDYEQYF. The gene calls are TRBV4-1 and TRBJ2-7, with D perhaps TRBD1 (6 bases). V was clipped by 4 bases and J by 3 bases, with 16 bases between them. This CDR3 region has 15 residues. Germline-derived CDR1 and CDR2 are MGHRA and YSYEKL.

V usage is TRBV6-5 and J usage is TRBJ1-5; possible D gene TRBD1, 5 bases. Trimming shortened V by 4 bases and J by 7 bases, and 11 bases separated the two germline ends. The germline CDR1 and CDR2 sequences are MNHEY and SVGAGI. The CDR3 has 13 residues. This chain's CDR3 is CASSSTAYQPQHF. In DNA form, the CDR3 reads TGTGCCAGCAGTTCGACAGCATACCAGCCCCAGCATTTT.

This clonotype was seen a handful of times. The gene calls are TRBV7-2 and TRBJ2-3; D gene ambiguous. V dropped 1 base and J dropped 4 bases, with 3 bases sitting between them. Germline CDR1 reads SGHTA; CDR2 reads FQGNSA. This CDR3 contains 12 residues. CDR3 coding DNA: TGTGCCAGCAGCTTAGTCTCAGATACGCAGTATTTT. It translates to CASSLVSDTQYF.

V usage is TRBV6-5 and J usage is TRBJ2-7; 8 nucleotides align to TRBD1. The CDR3 contains 14 residues. Germline CDR1 and CDR2: MNHEY and SVGAGI. J was trimmed by 4 bases and V by 5 bases; bases with no gene match: 7. CDR3 protein: CASSGGTGKYEQYF. The DNA of the CDR3 is TGTGCCAGCAGTGGGGGGACAGGAAAATACGAGCAGTACTTC.

Many counts were recorded for this clonotype. CDR3 DNA sequence: TGTGCCAGCAGCCAACGGGTGGAACTCTCTGGAAACACCATATATTTT. Its translation is CASSQRVELSGNTIYF. The chain links TRBV6-1 to TRBJ1-3; D unclear. Trimming pared 6 bases from V and 0 bases from J, leaving 15 bases between. Germline assignment: CDR1 MNHNS and CDR2 SASEGT. This CDR3 region has 16 residues.

Remarks on this clonotype: Because it lacks the conserved phenylalanine or tryptophan at the end, this CDR3 is likely a read error. The chain carries TRBV4-2 and TRBJ2-5; 9 positions agree with TRBD2. The CDR3 extends over 20 amino acids. In germline, CDR1 is LGHNA, CDR2 YNFKEQ. V shed 0 bases, J shed 0 bases, and the junction held 14 bases outside the gene matches. CDR3 sequence reads: CASSQERGGPGLVDQETQYL. The CDR3 DNA follows: TGTGCCAGCAGCCAAGAGCGGGGGGGCCCGGGTCTCGTGGACCAAGAGACCCAGTACCTC.

The chain has TRBV25-1 and TRBJ2-3; D is undetermined. CDR1 and CDR2 (germline): MGHDK, SYGVNS. V lost 1 base and J lost 4, with 18 bases in between. The CDR3 has 17 amino acids. The CDR3 DNA is TGTGCCAGCAGTGAATTAAAGGCCAATTCCATTCCAGATACGCAGTATTTT. Amino acid sequence: CASSELKANSIPDTQYF.

Ten or more counts support this clonotype. This sequence joins TRBV20-1 and TRBJ2-7; the match to TRBD1 covers 8 bases. This CDR3 has 16 amino acids. In germline, CDR1 is DFQATT, CDR2 SNEGSKA (reference sequence). The J segment lost 3 bases and the V segment lost 0 bases, leaving 10 bases of the junction unmatched. The CDR3 DNA is TGCAGTGCTAGAGATAGGAGACAGGACAGGGTCTACGAGCAGTACTTC. This sequence encodes CSARDRRQDRVYEQYF.

This clonotype has more than one count but fewer than ten. V usage is TRBV10-3 and J usage is TRBJ1-1; D ambiguous. Between the trimmed V and J ends, which lost 3 bases and 2 bases, there was a span of 7 bases. The CDR3 is 13 residues long. Germline values: CDR1 ENHRY, CDR2 SYGVKD. CDR3 loop: CAISDSLNTEAFF. The DNA of the CDR3 is TGTGCCATCAGTGATAGTTTAAACACTGAAGCTTTCTTT.